The 20 T cell receptor beta chains reported below all come from one sample, sequenced in a study of blood T cell repertoires in COVID-19. Only in-frame clones appear in the TCRdb table, and some are missing; sequencing was by immunoSEQ multiplex PCR. This sample yields about 76,000 clones, of which around 87% are seen a single time; more than 10% belongs to the top ten. Sequenced: peripheral blood. The source of these receptors is a human donor in a cohort sampled during active COVID-19.

The rearrangement links TRBV5-1 to TRBJ2-1; 13 bases are a match to TRBD2. V lost 1 base to trimming and J lost 8 bases; unmatched junction nucleotides: 6. CDR3 length: 16 amino acids. From germline, CDR1 is SGHRS and CDR2 YFSETQ. This CDR3 reads CASSLTTSGGNHEQFF. The CDR3 nucleotides are TGCGCCAGCAGCTTGACGACTAGCGGGGGGAACCATGAGCAGTTCTTC.

V usage is TRBV7-9 and J usage is TRBJ1-2; TRBD1 agrees at 8 bases. From germline, CDR1 is SEHNR and CDR2 FQNEAQ (reference sequence). The CDR3 runs to 13 residues. Unmatched junction bases numbered 6, after V lost 4 bases and J lost 8 bases. The CDR3 sequence is CASSSDRARGYTF. The CDR3 DNA sequence: TGTGCCAGCAGCTCGGACAGGGCACGGGGCTACACCTTC.

This clone appeared once. The chain is built from TRBV2 and TRBJ2-1; no clear D gene. Germline-derived CDR1 and CDR2 are SNHLY and FYNNEI. V dropped 4 bases and J dropped 4 bases, with 8 bases sitting between them. CDR3 length: 13 residues. The CDR3 DNA sequence: TGTGCCAGCAGTGTAGACTTGTACAATGAGCAGTTCTTC. It yields the protein CASSVDLYNEQFF.

V and J are TRBV9 and TRBJ1-2; D gene uncertain. Trimming left V 0 bases short and J 0 bases short, with 9 bases between. Germline assignment: CDR1 SGDLS and CDR2 YYNGEE. The CDR3 spans 15 residues. CDR3 sequence: CASSVDPGTNYGYTF. DNA for the CDR3: TGTGCCAGCAGCGTAGATCCAGGCACTAACTATGGCTACACCTTC. Variable domain in full (rest from reference TRBV9 and TRBJ1-2): DSGVTQTPKHLITATGQRVTLRCSPRSGDLSVYWYQQSLDQGLQFLIQYYNGEERAKGNILERFSAQQFPDLHSELNLSSLELGDSALYFCASSVDPGTNYGYTFGSGTRLTVV.

The chain employs TRBV5-5 and TRBJ2-3; 7 bases line up with TRBD1. Trimming took 1 base from V and 0 from J; bases not matched to a gene: 8. CDR1 and CDR2 (germline): SGHKS, YYEKEE (reference sequence). There are 17 residues in the CDR3. CDR3 loop: CASSLQGVLTSTDTQYF. CDR3 bases: TGTGCCAGCAGCTTGCAGGGGGTGCTTACTAGCACAGATACGCAGTATTTT. Supplemented by reference TRBV5-5 and TRBJ2-3, the full variable domain reads DAGVTQSPTHLIKTRGQQVTLRCSPISGHKSVSWYQQVLGQGPQFIFQYYEKEERGRGNFPDRFSARQFPNYSSELNVNALLLGDSALYLCASSLQGVLTSTDTQYFGPGTRLTVL.

V usage is TRBV5-8 and J usage is TRBJ2-7; D uncertain. This CDR3 has 15 amino acids. Trimming removed 3 bases from V and 1 base from J, with 14 bases in between. Per germline, CDR1 SGHTS and CDR2 YDEGEE. CDR3 in DNA: TGTGCCAGCAGCTCAGATGTGGCCGCTTCCTACGAGCAGTACTTC. This sequence encodes CASSSDVAASYEQYF.

V gene TRBV12-3 or TRBV12-4 combines with J gene TRBJ1-2, with 8 nucleotides matching TRBD1. The CDR3 has 13 residues. The junction had 6 bases not matched to a gene; V was cut back by 7 bases and J by 5 bases. The CDR3: CASTAGQGYGYTF. The CDR3 nucleotides read TGTGCCAGCACTGCCGGACAGGGATATGGCTACACCTTC.

The chain is built from TRBV6-5 and TRBJ2-7; unclear D gene. The CDR3 has 12 amino acids. V dropped 4 bases and J dropped 4 bases, with 8 bases sitting between them. The germline gives CDR1 MNHEY, CDR2 SVGAGI. DNA for the CDR3: TGTGCCAGCAGTTCGACACTTTACGAGCAGTACTTC. It specifies CASSSTLYEQYF.

This chain joins TRBV5-6 and TRBJ1-4; D is possibly TRBD1 (5 bases). The CDR3 has 15 amino acids. The germline V gene encodes CDR1 SGHDT and CDR2 YYEEEE. Trimming removed 3 bases from V and 4 bases from J, with 13 bases in between. The CDR3 reads CASSYRRQYNEKLFF. The CDR3, as DNA: TGTGCCAGCAGCTACCGGAGACAGTATAATGAAAAACTGTTTTTT.

The genes are TRBV5-1 and TRBJ2-4; 9 bases align to TRBD2. The V gene's germline CDR1 is SGHRS and CDR2 YFSETQ. The CDR3 covers 15 residues. V lost 2 bases to trimming and J lost 0 bases; unmatched junction nucleotides: 0. The CDR3 bases are TGCGCCAGCAGCTTTAGCGGGGGAGCCAAAAACATTCAGTACTTC. It is translated as CASSFSGGAKNIQYF.

The chain combines TRBV7-4 with TRBJ2-7; D remains unclear. The germline gives CDR1 SGHVT, CDR2 SQSDAQ. The CDR3 length is 11 residues. Between the trimmed V and J ends, which lost 8 bases and 4 bases, there was a span of 9 bases. In nucleotides, the CDR3 is TGTGCCAGCCAACCCGGGTACGAGCAGTACTTC. Protein sequence: CASQPGYEQYF. Using reference TRBV7-4 and TRBJ2-7 for the parts outside the CDR3, the full variable domain is GAGVSQSPRYKVAKRGRDVALRCDSISGHVTLYWYRQTLGQGSEVLTYSQSDAQRDKSGRPSGRFSAERPERSVSTLKIQRTEQGDSAVYLCASQPGYEQYFGPGTRLTVT.

V usage is TRBV6-5 and J usage is TRBJ1-4; D perhaps matches TRBD1 (6 bases). The CDR3 has 12 residues. Per the germline V gene, CDR1 is MNHEY and CDR2 is SVGAGI. The V gene lost 8 bases and the J gene lost 8 bases, with 12 bases spanning the gap. The CDR3 reads CASDRIGEKLFF. The CDR3 nucleotides are TGTGCCAGCGACAGGATTGGAGAAAAACTGTTTTTT.

The chain is built from TRBV14 and TRBJ2-7; D perhaps matches TRBD1 (6 bases). CDR1 is SGHDN, CDR2 FVKESK, per germline. CDR3 size: 15 residues. Deletions cut 0 bases from V and 2 bases from J, with 11 bases between. The CDR3 bases are TGTGCCAGCAGCCAAGAAGCCAGGGGCACCTACGAGCAGTACTTC. This codes for CASSQEARGTYEQYF.

This chain connects TRBV5-3 to TRBJ2-7; D perhaps matches TRBD2 (7 bases). TRBV5-3 is annotated as an ORF whose role is uncertain. Trimming removed 0 bases from V and 0 bases from J, with 13 bases in between. The CDR3 spans 16 residues. CDR3 amino acids: CARSLAGGGFSYEQYF. The CDR3 DNA reads TGTGCCAGAAGCTTGGCCGGCGGGGGCTTCTCCTACGAGCAGTACTTC.

V gene TRBV28 combines with J gene TRBJ2-7; the D is unclear. The germline V gene encodes CDR1 MDHEN and CDR2 SYDVKM. Trimming pared 5 bases from V and 7 bases from J, leaving 3 bases between. This CDR3 comprises 9 residues. CDR3 sequence: CASSLEQYF. CDR3 sequence (DNA): TGTGCCAGCAGTCTAGAGCAGTACTTC.

This clone was recorded a few times. The chain is built from TRBV7-9 and TRBJ2-5; D perhaps matches TRBD2 (5 bases). The CDR3 is made up of 14 amino acids. Between the trimmed V and J ends, which lost 5 bases and 6 bases, there was a span of 16 bases. Germline CDR1 reads SEHNR; CDR2 reads FQNEAQ (reference sequence). For the CDR3, the DNA is TGTGCCAGCAGCCCCGTTCCACCGGGAAAGACCCAGTACTTC. Amino acids: CASSPVPPGKTQYF.

The V and J genes are TRBV14 and TRBJ1-2, with D unclear. The CDR3 spans 12 residues. Trimming shortened V by 4 bases and J by 4 bases, and 7 bases separated the two germline ends. Germline CDR1 is SGHDN and CDR2 is FVKESK. This CDR3 reads CASSLLSYGYTF. CDR3 in DNA: TGTGCCAGCAGCCTACTATCCTATGGCTACACCTTC.

The gene calls are TRBV13 and TRBJ2-2, with 9 bases matching TRBD2. The CDR3 totals 16 residues. V lost 5 bases to trimming and J lost 5 bases; unmatched junction nucleotides: 9. Looked up from germline, CDR1 is PRHDT and CDR2 is FYEKMQ (reference sequence). CDR3 amino acids: CASSPLSGGQTGELFF. CDR3 in DNA: TGTGCCAGCAGCCCTCTGAGCGGGGGGCAAACCGGGGAGCTGTTTTTT.

The V call is TRBV5-5, the J call TRBJ1-4; D gene unclear. Germline loops: CDR1 SGHKS, CDR2 YYEKEE (reference sequence). V lost 4 bases, J lost 1 base, and 8 bases lay in between. This CDR3 is built from 14 residues. For the CDR3, the DNA is TGTGCCAGCAGCCGGTTTGAAACTAATGAAAAACTGTTTTTT. This codes for CASSRFETNEKLFF.

The V and J genes are TRBV14 and TRBJ2-3; TRBD1 is a possible D gene (6 bases). This CDR3 is built from 15 residues. Germline V lookup: CDR1 SGHDN, CDR2 FVKESK. V gave up 4 bases and J gave up 1 base, with 12 bases separating them. The DNA of the CDR3 is TGTGCCAGCAGCCCGACAGGTGTCGGCACAGATACGCAGTATTTT. Translating it yields CASSPTGVGTDTQYF.